What follows are 27 T cell receptor beta chains derived from one specimen sequenced in a study of Ad26.COV2.S vaccination and SARS-CoV-2 variants. Clones were read by immunoSEQ multiplex PCR, and TCRdb kept only the in-frame ones, dropping some. This sample has under 550,000 clones; 90% occur once, and the top ten carry over 9%. Noted treatment: roughly 19 received Ad26.COV2.S at low or high dose, single or two shots; a few received placebo; per-sample allocation not given. The study sampled participants on day 63 after the first vaccine or placebo injection. Source: peripheral blood, taken in a trial of Ad26.COV2.S vaccine versus placebo. The receptor set was obtained from a person between 18 and 59 years old who received the Ad26.COV2.S COVID-19 vaccine or a placebo.

The chain employs TRBV30 and TRBJ2-2; no firm D call. Trimming removed 1 base from V and 5 bases from J, with 5 bases in between. The CDR3 extends over 12 amino acids. Germline V gene lookup returns CDR1 GTSNPN and CDR2 SVGIG (reference sequence). CDR3: CAWSGHTGELFF. Here the CDR3 DNA reads TGTGCCTGGAGTGGGCATACCGGGGAGCTGTTTTTT.

This chain joins TRBV24-1 and TRBJ2-1; 8 positions agree with TRBD2. V gave up 10 bases and J gave up 1 base; unmatched junction bases: 5. Looked up from germline, CDR1 is KGHDR and CDR2 is SFDVKD. The CDR3 totals 14 residues. CDR3 in amino acids: CATARGGSYNEQFF. For the CDR3, the DNA is TGTGCCACTGCTCGGGGGGGGTCCTACAATGAGCAGTTCTTC.

For the CDR3, the DNA is TGTGCCAGCTCACCACCCGCTAGCGGGGGCGAGCAGCAGTACTTC. Its protein is CASSPPASGGEQQYF. The chain couples TRBV18 to TRBJ2-7, with 10 bases that match TRBD2. Unmatched junction bases numbered 7, after V lost 0 bases and J lost 8 bases. Germline V gene data show CDR1 as KGHSH and CDR2 as LQKENI. The CDR3 runs to 15 residues.

This clone occurred once. The chain employs TRBV7-2 and TRBJ2-7; a weak D match, TRBD1 (6 bases). Per the germline V gene, CDR1 is SGHTA and CDR2 is FQGNSA. The CDR3 covers 16 residues. V gave up 2 bases and J gave up 4 bases, with 18 bases separating them. CDR3: CASSLFPGAGNYEQYF. DNA of the CDR3: TGTGCCAGCAGCTTATTCCCAGGGGCAGGCAATTACGAGCAGTACTTC.

V is TRBV5-4 and J is TRBJ2-3, with 7 bases lining up with TRBD2. Germline CDR1 and CDR2: SGHNT and YYREEE (reference sequence). The CDR3 contains 13 residues. V shed 3 bases and J 5 bases; nucleotides not matched to a gene: 3. The CDR3 protein is CASSSGRVDTQYF. The DNA of the CDR3 is TGTGCCAGCAGCTCGGGGAGGGTAGATACGCAGTATTTT.

The CDR3 region has the DNA TGTGCCAGCAGCTTAGTGGTCACTAGCGGGAGTAACCCCCTCATTCAGTACTTC. This gives the protein CASSLVVTSGSNPLIQYF. The chain joins TRBV7-2 to TRBJ2-4; 11 bases map to TRBD2. The CDR3 spans 18 residues. V was clipped by 1 base and J by 9 bases; unmatched bases: 14. Germline CDR1 SGHTA, CDR2 FQGNSA.

V usage is TRBV5-5 and J usage is TRBJ1-2; TRBD1 matches at 7 bases. Trimming removed 1 base from V and 4 bases from J; junction bases left unmatched: 7. Germline lookup yields CDR1 SGHKS and CDR2 YYEKEE (reference sequence). The CDR3 totals 15 residues. CDR3 loop: CASSLTTGHGYGYTF. The CDR3, as DNA: TGTGCCAGCAGCTTGACGACAGGGCACGGCTATGGCTACACCTTC.

The J gene is TRBJ2-7, the V gene TRBV28; 13 bases match TRBD2. Germline CDR1 reads MDHEN; CDR2 reads SYDVKM. This CDR3 has 15 residues. V shed 5 bases, J shed 5 bases, and the junction held 6 bases outside the gene matches. This CDR3 reads CASSDPGLAGNEQYF. Written as DNA, the CDR3 is TGTGCCAGCAGTGATCCGGGACTAGCGGGAAACGAGCAGTACTTC.

This chain uses TRBV27 with TRBJ2-7, with D possibly TRBD2 on 5 matching bases. CDR3 length: 14 amino acids. CDR1 is MNHEY, CDR2 SMNVEV, per germline (reference sequence). The germline V and J ends were trimmed by 3 bases and 0 bases, with 9 bases remaining between them. The CDR3, as DNA: TGTGCCAGCAGTTTTCTAGGGAGCTCCTACGAGCAGTACTTC. Its translation is CASSFLGSSYEQYF.

This rearrangement joins TRBV27 to TRBJ1-5, with a weak D call TRBD1 (5 bases). Deletions cut 5 bases from V and 0 bases from J, with 17 bases between. CDR1 MNHEY and CDR2 SMNVEV come from the germline V gene (reference sequence). This CDR3 has 17 amino acids. The CDR3 DNA reads as TGTGCCAGCAGTCCCGACAGCACGGGACTTAGCAATCAGCCCCAGCATTTT. Translation gives CASSPDSTGLSNQPQHF.

The rearrangement joins TRBV7-2 to TRBJ2-2; D remains ambiguous. CDR1 is SGHTA, CDR2 FQGNSA, per germline. V was cut by 1 base and J by 4 bases, with 13 bases left in between. The CDR3 has 16 amino acids. CDR3 nucleotide sequence: TGTGCCAGCAGCTTAGTGGTCAGTCAACTCACCGGGGAGCTGTTTTTT. This gives the protein CASSLVVSQLTGELFF.

The gene calls are TRBV4-1 and TRBJ2-7, with D hard to call. The germline V gene has CDR1 MGHRA and CDR2 YSYEKL. This CDR3 has 15 residues. With 0 bases removed from V and 0 bases from J, the gap between germline ends came to 9 bases. The CDR3 nucleotides are TGCGCCAGCAGCCAAGATGGGCCGAGCTCCTACGAGCAGTACTTC. Translating it yields CASSQDGPSSYEQYF.

This clone appeared a few times. The chain couples TRBV6-6 to TRBJ2-1, with D possibly TRBD1 on 5 matching bases. The CDR3 is made up of 13 amino acids. CDR1 and CDR2 from the germline V gene are MNHNY and SVGAGI (reference sequence). Trimming removed 6 bases at V and 4 bases at J, with 10 bases between. The CDR3 region is CASRGTGYNEQFF. For the CDR3, the DNA is TGTGCCAGCAGGGGAACAGGATACAATGAGCAGTTCTTC.

This rearrangement joins TRBV7-9 to TRBJ2-5; D uncertain. This CDR3 comprises 13 residues. V shed 5 bases and J shed 8 bases, with 15 bases lying between them. Germline assignment: CDR1 SEHNR and CDR2 FQNEAQ (reference sequence). The CDR3 coding sequence is TGTGCCAGCAGCATCCAGATGTATGACACCCAGTACTTC. Its translation: CASSIQMYDTQYF.

The rearrangement links TRBV2 to TRBJ1-2, with 9 bases matching TRBD1. This CDR3 has 15 residues. The V gene's germline CDR1 is SNHLY and CDR2 FYNNEI. V lost 6 bases to trimming and J lost 6 bases; unmatched junction nucleotides: 11. As DNA, the CDR3 is TGTGCCAGCAGCCTAACCCGGGACAGGGTCAATGGCTACACCTTC. This translates into CASSLTRDRVNGYTF.

CDR3 sequence: CASSPTGTSSRLGETQYF. The CDR3, as DNA: TGTGCCAGCAGCCCGACCGGGACTAGCTCGAGATTAGGGGAGACCCAGTACTTC. V is TRBV5-6 and J is TRBJ2-5; 9 nucleotides align to TRBD2. The germline CDR1 and CDR2 sequences are SGHDT and YYEEEE. This CDR3 has 18 residues. V shed 4 bases and J 5 bases; nucleotides not matched to a gene: 18.

The chain carries TRBV3-1 (or the pseudogene TRBV3-2) and TRBJ2-3; no reliable D call. Trimming took 2 bases from V and 0 from J, leaving 12 bases between them. Looked up from germline, CDR1 is LGHDT and CDR2 is YNNKEL (reference sequence). The CDR3 has 16 residues. The CDR3 sequence is CASSQTHPSSTDTQYF. The CDR3 region has the DNA TGTGCCAGCAGCCAAACTCACCCTTCTAGCACAGATACGCAGTATTTT.

The chain joins TRBV9 to TRBJ2-2, with a weak D call TRBD1 (5 bases). The V and J ends lost 3 bases and 5 bases respectively, with 14 bases between them. CDR1 is SGDLS and CDR2 is YYNGEE in the germline V gene. The CDR3 loop spans 15 amino acids. The CDR3 bases are TGTGCCAGCAGCGGTCTAAGGGGTAGGACCGGGGAGCTGTTTTTT. Translated, it gives CASSGLRGRTGELFF.

J is TRBJ2-1 and V is TRBV6-2 or TRBV6-3; D unresolved. This CDR3 comprises 14 residues. From germline, CDR1 is MNHEY and CDR2 SVGEGT. The germline V and J ends were trimmed by 5 bases and 4 bases, with 12 bases remaining between them. CDR3 bases: TGTGCCAGCAGTCTCAGCACCCCTTACAATGAGCAGTTCTTC. This sequence encodes CASSLSTPYNEQFF.

The rearrangement links TRBV15 to TRBJ1-1; D remains unclear. The V end was cut by 3 bases, the J end by 0 bases, with 5 bases between. Germline CDR1 and CDR2: LNHNV and YYDKDF (reference sequence). CDR3 length equals 13 residues. The DNA of the CDR3 is TGTGCCACCAGCAGGGAGTTGAACACTGAAGCTTTCTTT. This codes for CATSRELNTEAFF.

This sequence joins TRBV10-2 and TRBJ2-7, with TRBD2 matching over 11 bases. This CDR3 comprises 15 residues. Germline V lookup: CDR1 WSHSY, CDR2 SAAADI. Trimming at V came to 6 bases and at J to 1 base, leaving 5 bases not matched to a gene. This chain's CDR3 is CASRPGLAGSYEQYF. In DNA, the CDR3 is TGCGCCAGCAGACCCGGACTAGCGGGTTCCTACGAGCAGTACTTC.

This clone appeared once. The rearrangement uses TRBV11-1 and TRBJ2-7; D not resolved. With 1 base removed from V and 1 base from J, the gap between germline ends came to 5 bases. CDR1 and CDR2 from the germline V gene are SGHAT and FQDESV (reference sequence). CDR3 length: 13 amino acids. The CDR3 protein is CASSLDSSYEQYF. The CDR3 nucleotides read TGTGCCAGCAGCTTAGACAGTTCCTACGAGCAGTACTTC.

This sequence joins TRBV6-5 and TRBJ1-1; no definite D call. The CDR3 loop spans 14 amino acids. Trimming shortened V by 3 bases and J by 10 bases, and 18 bases separated the two germline ends. Germline V gene sequence: CDR1 MNHEY, CDR2 SVGAGI. The DNA for the CDR3 is TGTGCCAGCAGTTATGGCGTACCCCTAGTGGGAGCTTTCTTT. This gives the protein CASSYGVPLVGAFF.

This chain links TRBV6-5 with TRBJ2-7; maybe TRBD2 (6 bases). The germline gives CDR1 MNHEY, CDR2 SVGAGI. Trimming removed 4 bases at V and 3 bases at J, with 16 bases between. This CDR3 contains 15 residues. CDR3 nucleotide sequence: TGTGCCAGCAGTTCCTCCGGGACTTACCTCTACGAGCAGTACTTC. As protein: CASSSSGTYLYEQYF.

This clone was seen a single time. V gene TRBV9 combines with J gene TRBJ2-2; a possible D gene is TRBD2 (7 bases). The ends were cut back, 0 bases at V and 6 bases at J, with 18 bases in the middle. The germline V gene has CDR1 SGDLS and CDR2 YYNGEE. This CDR3 has 17 residues. In DNA form, the CDR3 reads TGTGCCAGCAGCGTAGTAGGGGGACTATCACCTTCCGGGGAGCTGTTTTTT. Encoded protein: CASSVVGGLSPSGELFF. The whole variable domain, filled in from reference TRBV9 and TRBJ2-2, reads DSGVTQTPKHLITATGQRVTLRCSPRSGDLSVYWYQQSLDQGLQFLIQYYNGEERAKGNILERFSAQQFPDLHSELNLSSLELGDSALYFCASSVVGGLSPSGELFFGEGSRLTVL.

This clone was seen more than once but under ten times. The CDR3 DNA sequence: TGTGCCAGCAGCAAGCAGGGTCAACACTATGGCTACACCTTC. Translating it yields CASSKQGQHYGYTF. This chain uses TRBV5-4 with TRBJ1-2, with D perhaps TRBD1 (5 bases). The CDR3 contains 14 residues. Germline loops: CDR1 SGHNT, CDR2 YYREEE (reference sequence). V lost 4 bases, J lost 3 bases, and 13 bases lay in between.

The rearrangement links TRBV19 to TRBJ1-1; tentatively, D is TRBD1 (5 bases). Germline CDR1 and CDR2: LNHDA and SQIVND (reference sequence). Trimming shortened V by 3 bases and J by 4 bases, and 18 bases separated the two germline ends. There are 16 residues in the CDR3. The CDR3 nucleotides are TGTGCCAGTAGTATTGCCGGTTTGGGAGGGGCCACTGAAGCTTTCTTT. Translating gives CASSIAGLGGATEAFF.